This T cell receptor beta chain was sequenced in a study of T cells after yellow fever vaccination. It was through 5'RACE template switching that TCR cDNA was made, with a universal primer site and UMIs added. TCRdb re-called the 5' RACE reads with MiXCR, one entry per CDR3 protein. The table lists 100,000 to 150,000 distinct CDR3 sequences, under 9% of them singletons. CDR3 length equals 12 residues. Trimming took 4 bases from V and 7 from J, leaving 8 bases between them. The germline gives CDR1 MNHEY, CDR2 SVGEGT. The sequencing used CD8+ T cells sorted from PBMCs, collected on the day of the yellow fever booster vaccination. This sequence originates from a man aged 18 to 35 who received the YFV17D yellow fever vaccine. The rearrangement uses TRBV6-2 or TRBV6-3 and TRBJ2-1; D is uncertain. CDR3 region: CASSSLRNEQFF. The CDR3 DNA follows: TGTGCCAGCAGTTCCCTTCGGAATGAGCAGTTCTTC.